A selection of T cell receptor beta chains follows, all from one sample in a study of cytomegalovirus exposure and HLA in healthy donors. Sequencing used immunoSEQ multiplex PCR; TCRdb keeps in-frame clones, though not all of them. The table includes 150,000 to 200,000 clones, 82% detected once. The source material was PBMCs. The source of these receptors is a girl under 18 in good health and CMV-seropositive. Both conserved end residues are part of each CDR3. Each record gives: V gene, J gene, clone size, D gene, CDR3 DNA, CDR3 protein. A D gene is named only where the DNA matches it firmly. Clone size is not always given. Where it is, it says once, few, many or a class for expanded clones.

V: TRBV7-9; J: TRBJ2-6; size: NA; D: NA; DNA: TGTTCCAGCAGCTTAACACGAGGGTTGATTCCTCCTGGGGCCAACGTCCTGACTTTC; CDR3: CSSSLTRGLIPPGANVLTF
V: TRBV7-6; J: TRBJ2-1; size: once; D: NA; DNA: TGTGCCAGCAGCCCACCCTCCCCCACGCGGGCCGGGGTTGAGCAGTTCTTC; CDR3: CASSPPSPTRAGVEQFF
V: TRBV25-1; J: TRBJ1-4; size: NA; D: NA; DNA: TGTGCCAGCAGTGCCCAACCCCAGGGGCCTAATGAAAAACTGTTTTTT; CDR3: CASSAQPQGPNEKLFF
V: TRBV5-1; J: TRBJ1-1; size: NA; D: TRBD1; DNA: TGCGCCAGCAGCTTGCTCTGGGGACAGGAGGACAAAAAGAACACTGAAGCTTTCTTT; CDR3: CASSLLWGQEDKKNTEAFF
V: TRBV7-9; J: TRBJ2-2; size: NA; D: TRBD2; DNA: TGTGCCAGCAGCTTAGCGTACGGGAGGGCGAACACCGGGGAGCTGTTTTTT; CDR3: CASSLAYGRANTGELFF
V: TRBV2; J: TRBJ2-7; size: NA; D: TRBD2; DNA: TGTGCCAGCAGTGGGACTAGCGCCCGTCTCCTGGATTTC; CDR3: CASSGTSARLLDF
V: TRBV25-1; J: TRBJ2-1; size: many; D: TRBD2; DNA: TGTGCCAGCAGTGAACAGCGGGGGGGCCCCTACAATGAGCAGTTCTTC; CDR3: CASSEQRGGPYNEQFF
V: TRBV5-1; J: TRBJ2-1; size: NA; D: TRBD2; DNA: TGCGCCAGCAGCTTGTTACTAGCGGGAGACAATGAGCAGTTCTTC; CDR3: CASSLLLAGDNEQFF
V: TRBV4-1; J: TRBJ1-3; size: NA; D: NA; DNA: TGCGCCAGCAGCCCCCTATCCCGGGGAAACACCATATATTTT; CDR3: CASSPLSRGNTIYF
V: TRBV2; J: TRBJ2-1; size: NA; D: TRBD1; DNA: TGTGCCAGCAGTGAACTCTGGACAGGTTCTTTCGAGCAGTTCTTC; CDR3: CASSELWTGSFEQFF
V: TRBV11-2; J: TRBJ1-1; size: NA; D: NA; DNA: TGTGCCAGCAGCTTAGCTCCAGGCCTTTGGGGGGAGGCTTTCTTT; CDR3: CASSLAPGLWGEAFF
V: TRBV15; J: TRBJ1-1; size: once; D: TRBD1; DNA: TGTGCCACCATCCCGGACAGGGCTATGAACACTGAAGCTTTCTTT; CDR3: CATIPDRAMNTEAFF
V: TRBV5-1; J: TRBJ1-3; size: NA; D: TRBD1; DNA: TGCGCCAGCAGCTTGGCCGAGGCAGGGGGTGGAAACACCATATATTTT; CDR3: CASSLAEAGGGNTIYF
V: TRBV7-6; J: TRBJ2-2; size: NA; D: TRBD2; DNA: TGTGCCAGCAGCTTAGTTCCAATCCGGGAGGGGCCGGCGGGGGAGCTGTTTTTT; CDR3: CASSLVPIREGPAGELFF
V: TRBV7-2; J: TRBJ2-1; size: NA; D: TRBD1; DNA: TGTGCCAGCAGGAACGACAGGGGTTCCTACAATGAGCAGTTCTTC; CDR3: CASRNDRGSYNEQFF
V: TRBV4-1; J: TRBJ2-7; size: NA; D: NA; DNA: TGCGCCAGCAGCCAGCGGCAGACCTCCTTCCACGAGCAGTACTTC; CDR3: CASSQRQTSFHEQYF
V: TRBV13; J: TRBJ2-7; size: NA; D: NA; DNA: TGTGCCAGCAGCTCTCGGGAGTTCCCGTCCTACGAGCAGTACTTC; CDR3: CASSSREFPSYEQYF
V: TRBV5-6; J: TRBJ1-1; size: NA; D: NA; DNA: TGTGCCAGCAGCTTGAGGGGGGGGACTGAAGCTTTCTTT; CDR3: CASSLRGGTEAFF